Following are 2 T cell receptor beta chains from one sample sequenced in a study of CD8 T cells in ankylosing spondylitis. TCRdb passed the 5' RACE reads through MiXCR, listing each CDR3 protein once. Here the sample spans approximately 180,000 distinct CDR3 sequences, 15% to 20% being singletons. Sequencing was performed on blood, either unsorted or a sorted T cell fraction (not recorded which). The receptors come from a male donor aged 10-35 years with ankylosing spondylitis or in good health (not recorded which).

This clonotype was seen ten or more times. The rearrangement joins TRBV11-2 to TRBJ2-5; 7 nucleotides line up with TRBD1. V lost 3 bases to trimming and J lost 5 bases; unmatched junction nucleotides: 6. The CDR3 extends over 14 amino acids. Germline V gives CDR1 SGHAT, CDR2 FQNNGV. CDR3 loop: CASSLIGGLETQYF. The CDR3 coding sequence is TGTGCCAGCAGCTTGATAGGGGGCCTGGAGACCCAGTACTTC.

This sequence joins TRBV12-3 or TRBV12-4 and TRBJ2-1; D is uncertain. V was shortened by 3 bases and J by 3 bases, with 9 bases between the two germline ends. CDR3 length: 14 residues. CDR3 amino acids: CASSFRPVYNEQFF. CDR3 DNA: TGTGCCAGCAGTTTTCGCCCGGTCTACAATGAGCAGTTCTTC.